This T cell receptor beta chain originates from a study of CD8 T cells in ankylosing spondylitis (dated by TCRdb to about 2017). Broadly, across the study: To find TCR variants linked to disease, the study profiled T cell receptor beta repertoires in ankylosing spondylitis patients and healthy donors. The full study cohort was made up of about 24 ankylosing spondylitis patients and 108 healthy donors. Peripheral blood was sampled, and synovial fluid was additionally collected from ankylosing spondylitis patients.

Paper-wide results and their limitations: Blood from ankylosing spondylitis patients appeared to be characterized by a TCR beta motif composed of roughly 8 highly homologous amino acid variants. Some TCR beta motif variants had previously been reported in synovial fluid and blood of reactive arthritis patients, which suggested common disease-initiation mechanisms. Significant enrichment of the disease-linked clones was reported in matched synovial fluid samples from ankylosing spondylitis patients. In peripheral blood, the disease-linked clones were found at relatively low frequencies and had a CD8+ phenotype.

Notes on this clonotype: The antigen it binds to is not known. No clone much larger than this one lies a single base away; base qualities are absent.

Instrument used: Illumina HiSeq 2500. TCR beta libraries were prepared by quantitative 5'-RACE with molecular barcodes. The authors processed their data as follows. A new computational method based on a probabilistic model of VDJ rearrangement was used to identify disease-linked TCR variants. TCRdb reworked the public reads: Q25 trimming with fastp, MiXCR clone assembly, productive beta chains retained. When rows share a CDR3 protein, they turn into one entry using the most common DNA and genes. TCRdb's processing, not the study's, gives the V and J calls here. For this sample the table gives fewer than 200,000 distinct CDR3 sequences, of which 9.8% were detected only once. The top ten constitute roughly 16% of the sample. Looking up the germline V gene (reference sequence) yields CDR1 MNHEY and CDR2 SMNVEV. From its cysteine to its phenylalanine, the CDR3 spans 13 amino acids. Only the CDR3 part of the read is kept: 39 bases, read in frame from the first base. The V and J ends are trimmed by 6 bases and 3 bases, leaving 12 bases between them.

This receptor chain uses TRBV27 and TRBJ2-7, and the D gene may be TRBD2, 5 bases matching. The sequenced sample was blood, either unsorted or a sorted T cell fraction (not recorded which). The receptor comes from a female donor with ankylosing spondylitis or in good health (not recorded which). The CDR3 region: CASREVGNYEQYF. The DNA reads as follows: TGTGCCAGCAGGGAGGTGGGAAACTACGAGCAGTACTTC.